Each of the 20 T cell receptor beta chains below was sequenced from the same sample in a study of blood T cells in healthy people across ages. Sample-barcoded 5' priming and a J-beta primer mix drove a second PCR of 7 to 11 cycles. TCRdb re-called the 5' RACE reads with MiXCR, one entry per CDR3 protein. The table shows 660,000 or so distinct CDR3 sequences, with around 54% occurring only once. The sample was blood. The receptors come from a man in his 60s in good health.

The chain couples TRBV18 to TRBJ2-7; 8 bases are shared with TRBD1. The trim removed 3 bases at V and 5 bases at J, leaving 6 bases unmatched. Looked up from germline, CDR1 is KGHSH and CDR2 is LQKENI. The CDR3 loop spans 14 amino acids. The CDR3 sequence is CASSPKTGDNEQYF. The CDR3 DNA is TGTGCCAGCTCACCGAAGACAGGGGACAACGAGCAGTACTTC.

This rearrangement joins TRBV4-1 to TRBJ1-2; a weak D match, TRBD1 (5 bases). The CDR3 runs to 15 residues. With 2 bases removed from V and 7 bases from J, the gap between germline ends came to 17 bases. The germline gives CDR1 MGHRA, CDR2 YSYEKL. CDR3 nucleotide sequence: TGCGCCAGCAGCCAACTCCCAGGGATAGGAGGTGGCTACACCTTC. Its protein product is CASSQLPGIGGGYTF.

This CDR3 is CSARRTSDQETQYF. The CDR3 bases are TGCAGTGCTAGGCGGACTAGCGACCAAGAGACCCAGTACTTC. This chain connects TRBV20-1 to TRBJ2-5; TRBD2 matches 9 bases. There are 14 residues in the CDR3. Germline-derived CDR1 and CDR2 are DFQATT and SNEGSKA (reference sequence). The V and J ends lost 3 bases and 0 bases, in that order; junction bases with no gene match: 2.

This chain links TRBV7-9 with TRBJ2-7; perhaps TRBD2 as D (5 bases). The CDR3 length is 16 residues. V dropped 0 bases and J dropped 2 bases, with 14 bases sitting between them. CDR1 is SEHNR and CDR2 is FQNEAQ in the germline V gene (reference sequence). Written as DNA, the CDR3 is TGTGCCAGCAGCTTAGCTGGAGGTTTCACAGCCTACGAGCAGTACTTC. It yields the protein CASSLAGGFTAYEQYF.

This rearrangement joins TRBV6-6 to TRBJ1-2; 9 bases line up with TRBD1. Trimming removed 4 bases from V and 2 bases from J; junction bases left unmatched: 11. Germline-derived CDR1 and CDR2 are MNHNY and SVGAGI (reference sequence). This CDR3 is built from 17 residues. The CDR3 region has the DNA TGTGCCAGCAGTTTGCCGGGACAGGGAGGTCTCAACTATGGCTACACCTTC. It codes for CASSLPGQGGLNYGYTF.

This clonotype was seen only a few times. The chain uses TRBV5-1 and TRBJ1-2; 9 nucleotides line up with TRBD1. V shed 4 bases and J 2 bases; nucleotides not matched to a gene: 6. The germline V gene has CDR1 SGHRS and CDR2 YFSETQ. The CDR3 spans 15 residues. The CDR3 here is CASSTDRGGNYGYTF. The CDR3 DNA reads TGCGCCAGCAGCACGGACAGGGGAGGAAACTATGGCTACACCTTC.

The J gene is TRBJ1-5, the V gene TRBV21-1. TRBV21-1 corresponds to a pseudogene. The CDR3 is made up of 12 amino acids. CDR3 region: CASSKEGQPQHF. DNA of the CDR3: TGTGCCAGCAGCAAAGAGGGTCAGCCCCAGCATTTT.

The table lists this clonotype with a count of one. The chain links TRBV29-1 to TRBJ1-1; no firm D call. Germline CDR1 reads SQVTM; CDR2 reads ANQGSEA. V shed 4 bases and J shed 7 bases, with 19 bases lying between them. CDR3 length: 14 residues. CDR3 region: CSVVKSGGEGEAFF. The CDR3 DNA is TGCAGCGTTGTTAAGAGCGGCGGGGAGGGTGAAGCTTTCTTT.

The V and J genes are TRBV20-1 and TRBJ2-3, with a tentative D call TRBD2 (6 bases). Germline-derived CDR1 and CDR2 are DFQATT and SNEGSKA (reference sequence). This CDR3 contains 15 residues. V lost 5 bases and J 1 base, leaving 16 bases between the germline ends. DNA for the CDR3: TGCAGTGCTCACTGGGCTAGCGCCGGCACAGATACGCAGTATTTT. Translating it yields CSAHWASAGTDTQYF.

This chain joins TRBV12-3 or TRBV12-4 and TRBJ2-3, with TRBD2 matching 16 bases. CDR3 length: 17 amino acids. J was trimmed by 3 bases and V by 6 bases; bases with no gene match: 6. The DNA for the CDR3 is TGTGCCAGCAGATCTGGGACTAGCGGGGGGGCGACAGATACGCAGTATTTT. Translating gives CASRSGTSGGATDTQYF.

Here the CDR3 reads CSARDRGAEETQYF. CDR3 coding DNA: TGCAGTGCTAGAGATCGGGGGGCGGAGGAGACCCAGTACTTC. This chain links TRBV20-1 with TRBJ2-7; possibly TRBD2 for D (7 bases). The DNA end is more similar to TRBJ2-5, so the J call may be wrong. CDR1 is DFQATT, CDR2 SNEGSKA, per germline (reference sequence). The CDR3 sequence is 14 residues long.

The gene calls are TRBV7-2 and TRBJ2-3, with TRBD2 identical over 8 bases. The V gene's germline CDR1 is SGHTA and CDR2 FQGNSA. V shed 4 bases, J shed 2 bases, and the junction held 8 bases outside the gene matches. The CDR3 runs 16 residues. The CDR3 protein is CASSWGGGQNTDTQYF. In nucleotides, the CDR3 is TGTGCCAGCAGCTGGGGCGGGGGGCAGAACACAGATACGCAGTATTTT.

In its sample, this clonotype was seen a few times. The rearrangement joins TRBV20-1 to TRBJ1-6; no clear D. CDR3 length: 13 residues. Looked up from germline, CDR1 is DFQATT and CDR2 is SNEGSKA (reference sequence). The V end lost 4 bases, the J end lost 4 bases, and 8 bases lay between the germline ends. CDR3 DNA sequence: TGCAGTGCTACGACTGTATATAATTCACCCCTCCACTTT. This gives the protein CSATTVYNSPLHF.

A few counts support this clonotype. This chain uses TRBV7-2 with TRBJ1-2, with a weak D call TRBD1 (6 bases). Trimming shortened V by 1 base and J by 3 bases, and 12 bases separated the two germline ends. CDR3 length equals 15 residues. The germline gives CDR1 SGHTA, CDR2 FQGNSA. The CDR3 DNA follows: TGTGCCAGCAGCTTAGTACAGGGCTTGGACTATGGCTACACCTTC. This translates into CASSLVQGLDYGYTF. The full variable domain, completed using reference TRBV7-2 and TRBJ1-2, is GAGVSQSPSNKVTEKGKDVELRCDPISGHTALYWYRQSLGQGLEFLIYFQGNSAPDKSGLPSDRFSAERTGGSVSTLTIQRTQQEDSAVYLCASSLVQGLDYGYTFGSGTRLTVV.

In its sample, this clonotype was seen a few times. CDR3 bases: TGCGCCAGCAGCTTTCAAACCTCGTACCAAGAGACCCAGTACTTC. Residues: CASSFQTSYQETQYF. This rearrangement joins TRBV5-1 to TRBJ2-5; D remains ambiguous. The CDR3 is made up of 15 amino acids. The V gene lost 2 bases and the J gene lost 0 bases, with 11 bases spanning the gap. Germline V lookup: CDR1 SGHRS, CDR2 YFSETQ.

This clonotype has just a few counts. The chain joins TRBV29-1 to TRBJ2-5; the D is unclear. The CDR3 length is 11 residues. The germline V gene has CDR1 SQVTM and CDR2 ANQGSEA. With 5 bases removed from V and 3 bases from J, the gap between germline ends came to 7 bases. The chain's CDR3 is CSVWSEETQYF. In DNA form, the CDR3 reads TGCAGCGTTTGGTCGGAAGAGACCCAGTACTTC.

The chain has TRBV6-2 or TRBV6-3 and TRBJ2-5, with D uncertain. This CDR3 is built from 12 residues. Germline CDR1 MNHEY, CDR2 SVGEGT. The V and J ends lost 0 bases and 10 bases respectively, with 9 bases between them. Written as DNA, the CDR3 is TGTGCCAGCAGTTACTCGACTCGCTTCCAGTACTTC. Translating it yields CASSYSTRFQYF.

The rearrangement links TRBV6-5 to TRBJ2-5, with 13 positions matching TRBD2. CDR1 is MNHEY and CDR2 is SVGAGI in the germline V gene. Trimming cost V 0 bases and J 11 bases; bases outside gene matches: 15. The CDR3 loop spans 18 amino acids. The CDR3 DNA follows: TGTGCCAGCAGTTACTCACTAGCGGGGGGGCCCCCCTACAATGAGCAGTACTTC. This codes for CASSYSLAGGPPYNEQYF.

V and J are TRBV5-1 and TRBJ2-1; 10 bases agree with TRBD1. Germline CDR1 reads SGHRS; CDR2 reads YFSETQ. CDR3 length: 16 residues. V lost 4 bases, J lost 6 bases, and 10 bases stayed unmatched. The CDR3 DNA reads TGCGCCAGCAGCCTTAAAGGGACAGGGGATTCCAATGAGCAGTTCTTC. Translation gives CASSLKGTGDSNEQFF.

This chain joins TRBV5-5 and TRBJ2-1; the match to TRBD2 covers 13 bases. The J segment lost 9 bases and the V segment lost 3 bases, leaving 9 bases of the junction unmatched. CDR1 is SGHKS, CDR2 YYEKEE, per germline (reference sequence). The CDR3 contains 16 residues. The CDR3 is CASSSQTSGGPTEQFF. CDR3 bases: TGTGCCAGCAGCTCGCAGACTAGCGGGGGGCCCACTGAGCAGTTCTTC.